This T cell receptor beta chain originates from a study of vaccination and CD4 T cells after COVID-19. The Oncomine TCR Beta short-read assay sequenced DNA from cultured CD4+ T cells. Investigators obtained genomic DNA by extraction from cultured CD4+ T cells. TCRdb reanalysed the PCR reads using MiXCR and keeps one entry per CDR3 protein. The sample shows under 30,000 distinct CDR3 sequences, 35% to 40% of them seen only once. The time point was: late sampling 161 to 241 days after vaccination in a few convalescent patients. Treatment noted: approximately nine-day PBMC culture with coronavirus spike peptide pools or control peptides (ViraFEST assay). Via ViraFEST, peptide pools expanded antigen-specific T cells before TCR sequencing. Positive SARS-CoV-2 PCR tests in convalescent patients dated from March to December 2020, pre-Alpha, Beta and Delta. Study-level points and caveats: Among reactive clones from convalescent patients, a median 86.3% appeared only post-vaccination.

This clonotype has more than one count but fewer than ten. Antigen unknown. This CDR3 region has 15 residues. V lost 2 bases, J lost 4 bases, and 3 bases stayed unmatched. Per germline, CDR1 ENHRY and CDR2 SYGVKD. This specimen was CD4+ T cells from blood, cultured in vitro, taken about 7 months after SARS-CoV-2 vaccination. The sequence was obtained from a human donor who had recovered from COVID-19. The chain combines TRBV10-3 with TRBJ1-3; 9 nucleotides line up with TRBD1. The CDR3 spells CAISERGTGGNTIYF. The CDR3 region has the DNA TGTGCCATCAGTGAGAGGGGGACAGGGGGAAACACCATATATTTT.